This T cell receptor (beta chain) is from a study of patients and donors after allogeneic stem cell transplantation (TCRdb year 2020). The method was RT-PCR. The sequencing machine was a NextSeq 550. The public reads were reprocessed in TCRdb via fastp at Q25 and MiXCR, keeping in-frame beta chains. Merged by CDR3 protein, the rows form single entries marked with the most common genes and DNA. In this sample the table shows about a million distinct CDR3 sequences, 15% to 20% of which occur a single time. In total, the top ten clones hold around 5.5% of the sample. Trimming removed 3 bases from V and 6 bases from J, leaving 15 bases between the germline ends. There are 14 amino acids in the CDR3, from cysteine to phenylalanine inclusive. Kept here is only the CDR3 DNA, which spans 42 bases and is read in frame from base 1. This clonotype was detected only a few times. Its antigen target is currently unknown. No qualities accompany the bases; no much larger clone lies one base away.

This receptor was taken from a human donor who was either an allogeneic HSCT recipient or a stem cell or donor lymphocyte infusion donor (not recorded which). It is not recorded whose cells these are; they may come from a transplant donor. What was sequenced was blood, either unsorted or a sorted T cell fraction (not recorded which). The rearranged segments are TRBV12-3 or TRBV12-4 and TRBJ2-7; TRBD2 is possibly the D segment (5 matching bases). The DNA sequence reads TGTGCCAGCAGTTTGAGGGCACCCAGTCCCGAGCAGTACTTC. It translates as CASSLRAPSPEQYF.